One sample yielded the 3 T cell receptor beta chains listed below, sequenced in a study of blood T cell repertoires in COVID-19. The protocol was immunoSEQ multiplex PCR, while the TCRdb copy is restricted to in-frame clones and leaves out a portion. The sample yields 150,000 to 200,000 clones, about 84% seen once. Material: peripheral blood. These receptors came from a woman under 40 with acute or convalescent COVID-19.

This chain joins TRBV9 and TRBJ2-2, with TRBD2 matching 9 bases. This CDR3 comprises 17 residues. Trimming cost V 3 bases and J 0 bases; bases outside gene matches: 6. Germline V gene lookup returns CDR1 SGDLS and CDR2 YYNGEE. CDR3 bases: TGTGCCAGCAGCGGACCTAGCGGGACCGCGAACACCGGGGAGCTGTTTTTT. This encodes CASSGPSGTANTGELFF.

A few counts support this clone. The chain is built from TRBV3-1 (or the pseudogene TRBV3-2) and TRBJ1-2; D possibly corresponds to TRBD1 (5 bases). V lost 0 bases, J lost 4 bases, and 12 bases lay in between. Germline V gene sequence: CDR1 LGHDT, CDR2 YNNKEL (reference sequence). CDR3 length: 15 amino acids. CDR3 region: CASSQEPGPFYGYTF. DNA for the CDR3: TGTGCCAGCAGCCAAGAACCAGGGCCCTTCTATGGCTACACCTTC.

This CDR3 reads CTPVAYEQYF. The CDR3 DNA follows: TGCACCCCGGTAGCCTACGAGCAGTACTTC. This sequence joins TRBV1 and TRBJ2-7; the table's D call, TRBD2, has no DNA check behind it. TRBV1 is a recognized pseudogene. This CDR3 comprises 10 residues.